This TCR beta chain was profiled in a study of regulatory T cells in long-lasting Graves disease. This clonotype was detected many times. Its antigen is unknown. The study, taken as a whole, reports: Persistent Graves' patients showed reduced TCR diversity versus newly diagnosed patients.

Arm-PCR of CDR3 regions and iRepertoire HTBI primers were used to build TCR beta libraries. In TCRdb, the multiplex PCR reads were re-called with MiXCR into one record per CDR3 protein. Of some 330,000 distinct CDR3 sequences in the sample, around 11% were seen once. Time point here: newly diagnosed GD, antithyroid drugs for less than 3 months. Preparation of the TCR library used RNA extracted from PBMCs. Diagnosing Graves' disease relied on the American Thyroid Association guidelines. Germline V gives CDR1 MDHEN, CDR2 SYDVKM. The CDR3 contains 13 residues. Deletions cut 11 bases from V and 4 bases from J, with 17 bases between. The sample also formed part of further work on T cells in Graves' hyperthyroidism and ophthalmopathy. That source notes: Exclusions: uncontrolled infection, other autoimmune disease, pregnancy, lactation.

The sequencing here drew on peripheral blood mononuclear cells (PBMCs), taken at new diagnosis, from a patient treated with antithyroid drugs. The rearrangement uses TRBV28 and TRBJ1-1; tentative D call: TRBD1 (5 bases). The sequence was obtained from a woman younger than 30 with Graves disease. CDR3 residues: CAYRDSGGTEAFF. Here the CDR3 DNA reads TGTGCCTATCGGGACTCCGGTGGCACTGAAGCTTTCTTT.